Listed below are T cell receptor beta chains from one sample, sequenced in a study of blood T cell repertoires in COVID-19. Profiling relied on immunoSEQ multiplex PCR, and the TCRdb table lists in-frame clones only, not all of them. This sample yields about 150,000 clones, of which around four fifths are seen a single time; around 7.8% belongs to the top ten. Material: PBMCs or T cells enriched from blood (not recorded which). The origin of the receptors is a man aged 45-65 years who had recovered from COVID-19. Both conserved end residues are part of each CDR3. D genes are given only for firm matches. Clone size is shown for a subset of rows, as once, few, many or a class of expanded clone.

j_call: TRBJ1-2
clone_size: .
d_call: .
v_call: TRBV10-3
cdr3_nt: TGTGCCATCAGTGACCGGGGATATAACTATGGCTACACCTTC
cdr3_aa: CAISDRGYNYGYTF

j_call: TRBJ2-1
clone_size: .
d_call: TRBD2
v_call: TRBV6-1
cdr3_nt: TGTGCCAGCAGGGAACCCCTAGCGGGGGCGCCTTACAATGAGCAGTTCTTC
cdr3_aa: CASREPLAGAPYNEQFF

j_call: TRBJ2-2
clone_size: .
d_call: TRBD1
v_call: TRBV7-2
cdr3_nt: TGTGCCAGCAGCCGGGACAGGGACACCGGGGAGCTGTTTTTT
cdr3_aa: CASSRDRDTGELFF

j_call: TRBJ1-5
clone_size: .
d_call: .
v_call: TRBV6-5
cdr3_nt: TGTGCCAGCACCTTTTGGGCAGATAGCAATCAGCCCCAGCATTTT
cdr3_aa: CASTFWADSNQPQHF

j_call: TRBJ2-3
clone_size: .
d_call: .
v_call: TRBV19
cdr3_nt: TGTGCCAGTAGTATGGGACTTAGCACAGATACGCAGTATTTT
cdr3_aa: CASSMGLSTDTQYF

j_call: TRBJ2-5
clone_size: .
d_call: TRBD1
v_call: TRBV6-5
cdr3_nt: TGTGCCAGCAGAACTCGACAGGGAGTCGGGGAGACCCAGTACTTC
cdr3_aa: CASRTRQGVGETQYF

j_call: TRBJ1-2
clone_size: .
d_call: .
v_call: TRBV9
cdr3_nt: TGTGCCAGCAGCGTAGCCAGGGGAGGGTATGGCTACACCTTC
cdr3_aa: CASSVARGGYGYTF

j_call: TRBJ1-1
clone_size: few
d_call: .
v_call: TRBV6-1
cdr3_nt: TGTGCCAGCAGTGAATTGGGGCTTGGCACTGAAGCTTTCTTT
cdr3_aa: CASSELGLGTEAFF

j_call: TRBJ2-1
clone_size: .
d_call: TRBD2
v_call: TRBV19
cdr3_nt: TGTGCCAGTAGTATCACTAGGGGACTAGCGCGAGCGGGGAGCTCCTACAATGAGCAGTTCTTC
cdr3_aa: CASSITRGLARAGSSYNEQFF

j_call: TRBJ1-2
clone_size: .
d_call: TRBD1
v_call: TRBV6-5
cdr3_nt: TGTGCCAGCAACCGAAACCGGGACAGCTATAGCTACACCTTC
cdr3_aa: CASNRNRDSYSYTF

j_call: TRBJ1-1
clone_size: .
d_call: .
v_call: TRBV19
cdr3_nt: TGTGCCAGTAACAGGCAATACACTGAAGCTTTCTTT
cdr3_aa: CASNRQYTEAFF

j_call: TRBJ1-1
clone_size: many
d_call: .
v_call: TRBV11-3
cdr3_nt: TGTGCCAGCAGCTTAGAAAATATGAACACTGAAGCTTTCTTT
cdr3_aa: CASSLENMNTEAFF

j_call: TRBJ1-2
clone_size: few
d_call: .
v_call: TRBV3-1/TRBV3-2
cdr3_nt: TGTGCCAGCAGCCAAGATCTCGGGGGGCTTGGCTACACCTTC
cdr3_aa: CASSQDLGGLGYTF

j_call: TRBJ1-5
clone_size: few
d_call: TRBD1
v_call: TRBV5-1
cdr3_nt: TGCGCCAGCAGCTCCGGGACAGGGCAAGGGCAGCCCCAGCATTTT
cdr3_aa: CASSSGTGQGQPQHF

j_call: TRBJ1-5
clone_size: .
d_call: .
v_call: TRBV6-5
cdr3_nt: TGTGCCAGCAGTTACTCGAAGACAGGTAATCAGCCCCAGCATTTT
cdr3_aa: CASSYSKTGNQPQHF

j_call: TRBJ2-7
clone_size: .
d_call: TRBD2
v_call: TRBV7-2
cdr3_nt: TGTGCCAGCAGCTCCACCGGGGGGAACCGCTACGAGCAGTACTTC
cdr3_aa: CASSSTGGNRYEQYF

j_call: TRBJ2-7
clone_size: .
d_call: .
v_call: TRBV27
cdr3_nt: TGTGCCAGCAGTTTAGGTTCAGGGGGGCAGTACGAGCAGTACTTC
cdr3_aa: CASSLGSGGQYEQYF

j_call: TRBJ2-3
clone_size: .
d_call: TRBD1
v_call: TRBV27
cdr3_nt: TGTGCCAGCAGTTTCTCACGGGTCTCGGACAGGGGGCGTCTCACAGATACGCAGTATTTT
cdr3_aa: CASSFSRVSDRGRLTDTQYF

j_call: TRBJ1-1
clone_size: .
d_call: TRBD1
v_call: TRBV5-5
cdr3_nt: TGTGCCAGCAGCCTGAGTCCCGGGACAGGGTCAGCTTTCTTT
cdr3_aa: CASSLSPGTGSAFF

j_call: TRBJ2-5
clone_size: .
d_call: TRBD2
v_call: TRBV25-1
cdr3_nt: TGTGCCAGCAGTGAGGGGACTAAGCACCCAGAGACCCAGTACTTC
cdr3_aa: CASSEGTKHPETQYF

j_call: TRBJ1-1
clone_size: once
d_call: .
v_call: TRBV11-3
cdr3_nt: TGTGCCAGCAGCTTAGATCTGACAGGAAACACTGAAGCTTTCTTT
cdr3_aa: CASSLDLTGNTEAFF

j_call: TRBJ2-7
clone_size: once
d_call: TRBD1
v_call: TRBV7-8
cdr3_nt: TGTGCCAGCAGCTTACGGCAGGGGGCAGGTGAGCAGTACTTC
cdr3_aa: CASSLRQGAGEQYF

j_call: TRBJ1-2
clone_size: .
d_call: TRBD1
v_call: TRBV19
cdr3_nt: TGTGCCTGCAAGCCGGGACAGGCTAACTATGGCTACACCTTC
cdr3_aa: CACKPGQANYGYTF

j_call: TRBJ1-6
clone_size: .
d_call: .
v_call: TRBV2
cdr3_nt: TGTGCCAGCATCCGCTATAATTCACCCCTCCACTTT
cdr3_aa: CASIRYNSPLHF

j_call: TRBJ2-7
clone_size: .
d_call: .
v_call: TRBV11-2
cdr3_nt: TGTGCCAGCAGCTTAGGGTACAGGACCGACTACGAGCAGTACTTC
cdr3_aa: CASSLGYRTDYEQYF

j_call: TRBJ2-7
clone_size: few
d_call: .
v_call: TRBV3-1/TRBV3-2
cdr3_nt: TGTGCCAGCAGCCAAGCGTACGAGCAGTACTTC
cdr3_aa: CASSQAYEQYF

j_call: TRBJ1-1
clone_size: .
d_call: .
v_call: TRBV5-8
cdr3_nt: TGTGCCAGCAGCTCGGGAGTAGGCAACACTGAAGCTTTCTTT
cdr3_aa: CASSSGVGNTEAFF

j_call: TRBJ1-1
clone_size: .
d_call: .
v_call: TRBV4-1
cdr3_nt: TGCGCCAGCAGCCATCAAAACAGGGCTGATCAAGCTTTCTTT
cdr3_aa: CASSHQNRADQAFF

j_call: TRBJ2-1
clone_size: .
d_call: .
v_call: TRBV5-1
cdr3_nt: TGCGCCAGCAGCTTGGGACAGGAATACAATGAGCAGTTCTTC
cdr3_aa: CASSLGQEYNEQFF

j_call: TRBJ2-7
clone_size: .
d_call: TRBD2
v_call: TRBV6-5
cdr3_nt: TGTGCCAGCAGTTCGCCGGGACTAGCGGGGGGTGGCGAGCAGTACTTC
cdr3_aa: CASSSPGLAGGGEQYF

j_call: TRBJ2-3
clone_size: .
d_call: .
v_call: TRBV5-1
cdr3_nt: TGCGCCAGCAGCTTGGGAGTTGCAGATACGCAGTATTTT
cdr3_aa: CASSLGVADTQYF

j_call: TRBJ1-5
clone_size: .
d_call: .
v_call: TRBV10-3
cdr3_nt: TGTGCCATCAGTGAGTCAGTAACGAGTCAGCCCCAGCATTTT
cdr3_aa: CAISESVTSQPQHF

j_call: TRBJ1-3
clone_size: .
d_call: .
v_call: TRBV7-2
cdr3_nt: TGTGCCAGCAGCTTAGGTTCGGGGGGAATCTCTGGAAACACCATATATTTT
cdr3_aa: CASSLGSGGISGNTIYF

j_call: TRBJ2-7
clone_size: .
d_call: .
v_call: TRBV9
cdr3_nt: TGTGCCAGCAGCGTAGTAGAGGGTTACGAGCAGTACTTC
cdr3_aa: CASSVVEGYEQYF

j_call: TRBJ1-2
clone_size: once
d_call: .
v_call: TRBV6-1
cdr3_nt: TGTGCCAGCAGTGAAGCGCCGGCAGGTAACTATGGCTACACCTTC
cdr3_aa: CASSEAPAGNYGYTF

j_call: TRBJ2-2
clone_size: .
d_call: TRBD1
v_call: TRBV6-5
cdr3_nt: TGTGCCAGCAGATGGGACAGGGGGCGCGGGGAGCTGTTTTTT
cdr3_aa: CASRWDRGRGELFF

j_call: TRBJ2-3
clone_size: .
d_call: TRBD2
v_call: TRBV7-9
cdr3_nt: TGTGCCAGCAGCTTCAAGCGGGGGGGCCTAACTAGCACAGATACGCAGTATTTT
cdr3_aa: CASSFKRGGLTSTDTQYF

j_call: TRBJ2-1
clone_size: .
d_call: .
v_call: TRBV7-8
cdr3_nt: TGTGCCAGCAGCCCCTTGAGGGGGAGCTCCTACAATGAGCAGTTCTTC
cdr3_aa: CASSPLRGSSYNEQFF

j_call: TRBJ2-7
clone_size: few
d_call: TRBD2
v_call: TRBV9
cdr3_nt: TGTGCCAGCAGCCCTAGCGGGGGGCCCTCCTACGAGCAGTACTTC
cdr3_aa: CASSPSGGPSYEQYF

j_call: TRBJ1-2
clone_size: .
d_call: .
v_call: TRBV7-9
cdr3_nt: TGTGCCAGCAGCTTAGGGACAGCCGGCTATGGCTACACCTTC
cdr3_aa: CASSLGTAGYGYTF

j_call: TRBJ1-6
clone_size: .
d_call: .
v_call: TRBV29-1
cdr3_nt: TGCAGCGTAAGGACACTAAATAATTCACCCCTCCACTTT
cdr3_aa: CSVRTLNNSPLHF

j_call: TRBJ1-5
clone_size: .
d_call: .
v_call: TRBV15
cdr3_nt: TGTGCCACCAGCCTAAGGGAAGGGAGAGGATTCAATCAGCCCCAGCATTTT
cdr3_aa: CATSLREGRGFNQPQHF

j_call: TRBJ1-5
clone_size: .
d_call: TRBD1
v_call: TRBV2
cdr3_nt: TGTGCTAGCAGGCTGACAGGGAGCAATCAGCCCCAGCATTTT
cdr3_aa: CASRLTGSNQPQHF

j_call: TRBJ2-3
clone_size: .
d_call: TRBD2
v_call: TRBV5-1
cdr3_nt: TGCGCCAGCAGCTTGGTTCTAGCGGGGGGGCATTCGAACACAGATACGCAGTATTTT
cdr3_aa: CASSLVLAGGHSNTDTQYF

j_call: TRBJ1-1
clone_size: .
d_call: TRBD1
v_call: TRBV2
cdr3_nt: TGTGCCAGCAACGTAATATCGACAGGGGGCAACACTGAAGCTTTCTTT
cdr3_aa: CASNVISTGGNTEAFF

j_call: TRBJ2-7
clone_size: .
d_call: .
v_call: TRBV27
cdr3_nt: TGTGCCAGCAGTTCCCTGACAGCCACCTACGAGCAGTACTTC
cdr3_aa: CASSSLTATYEQYF

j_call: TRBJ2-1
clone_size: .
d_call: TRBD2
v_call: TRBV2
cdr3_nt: TGTGCCAGCAGTGAAGGGAAGCGGGGGGACTACAATGAGCAGTTCTTC
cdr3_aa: CASSEGKRGDYNEQFF

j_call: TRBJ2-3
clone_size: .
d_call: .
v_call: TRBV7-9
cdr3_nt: TGTGCCAGCAGCTTAGTTGGGGCGAGCACAGATACGCAGTATTTT
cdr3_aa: CASSLVGASTDTQYF

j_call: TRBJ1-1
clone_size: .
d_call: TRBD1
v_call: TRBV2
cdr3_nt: TGTGCCAGCAGTAGACAGGGTTCCCCGATAAGGAACACTGAAGCTTTCTTT
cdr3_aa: CASSRQGSPIRNTEAFF

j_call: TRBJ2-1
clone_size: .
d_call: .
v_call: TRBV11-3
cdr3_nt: TGTGCCAGCAGCTTAGGGACGGGACGGAGGGTTTTCAATGAGCAGTTCTTC
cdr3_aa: CASSLGTGRRVFNEQFF

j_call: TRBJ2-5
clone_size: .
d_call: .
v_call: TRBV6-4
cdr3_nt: TGTGCCAGCAGTGACCGCGGGTCTGCAGAGACCCAGTACTTC
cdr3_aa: CASSDRGSAETQYF

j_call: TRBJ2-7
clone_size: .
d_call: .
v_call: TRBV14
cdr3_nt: TGTGCCAGCAGCCAAGGACAGTTTAGCTACGAGCAGTACTTC
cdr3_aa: CASSQGQFSYEQYF

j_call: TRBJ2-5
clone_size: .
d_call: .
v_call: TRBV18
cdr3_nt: TGTGCCAGCTCCAGGAACAGCCAAGAGACCCAGTACTTC
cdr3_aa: CASSRNSQETQYF

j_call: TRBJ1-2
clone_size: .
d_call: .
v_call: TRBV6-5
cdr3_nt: TGTGCCAGCAGTTACTCTGGCAGGGACTATGGCTACACCTTC
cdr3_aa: CASSYSGRDYGYTF

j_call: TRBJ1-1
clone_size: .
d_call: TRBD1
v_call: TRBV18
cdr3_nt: TGTGCCAGCTCACCAAGACAGGGGCCGAACACTGAAGCTTTCTTT
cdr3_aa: CASSPRQGPNTEAFF

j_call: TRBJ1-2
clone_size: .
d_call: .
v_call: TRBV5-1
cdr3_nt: TGCGCCAGCAGCTTTGGTGCGGGGTTCGCCTATGGCTACACCTTC
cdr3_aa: CASSFGAGFAYGYTF

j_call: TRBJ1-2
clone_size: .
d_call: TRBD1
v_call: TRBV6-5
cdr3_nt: TGTGCCAGCAGTCCCCAACAGGGGGCTCACTATGGCTACACCTTC
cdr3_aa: CASSPQQGAHYGYTF